The rows below give T cell receptor beta chains drawn from one sample of a study of blood T cell repertoires in COVID-19. TCRdb's copy holds only in-frame clones and misses some; the assay was immunoSEQ multiplex PCR. The table lists about 350,000 clones, around 87% of them singletons. Sequencing was performed on peripheral blood. These receptors were obtained from a woman aged 45-59 years with COVID-19, enrolled during active disease. The CDR3 runs from the conserved cysteine through the conserved F or W. A D gene is named only where the DNA matches it firmly. The listing skips clone size in some rows; elsewhere it reads once, few, many or a size class.

V gene: TRBV18; clone size: NA; CDR3 length: 13; D gene: NA; J gene: TRBJ1-1; CDR3 DNA: TGTGCCAGCTCACCCGTGGCGGGCTTTGAAGCTTTCTTT; CDR3 protein: CASSPVAGFEAFF
V gene: TRBV11-3; clone size: NA; CDR3 length: 14; D gene: NA; J gene: TRBJ2-1; CDR3 DNA: TGTGCCAGCAGCTCACCCCGGTCTGCAGGGGAGCAGTTCTTC; CDR3 protein: CASSSPRSAGEQFF
V gene: TRBV19; clone size: NA; CDR3 length: 15; D gene: TRBD1; J gene: TRBJ2-5; CDR3 DNA: TGTGCCAGTAGTATGGGCCCCGACAGGGGTCAGACCCAGTACTTC; CDR3 protein: CASSMGPDRGQTQYF
V gene: TRBV5-1; clone size: NA; CDR3 length: 15; D gene: TRBD1; J gene: TRBJ1-1; CDR3 DNA: TGCGCCAGCAGCTTGGCCGGACAGGGATACACTGAAGCTTTCTTT; CDR3 protein: CASSLAGQGYTEAFF
V gene: TRBV24-1; clone size: NA; CDR3 length: 14; D gene: TRBD1; J gene: TRBJ1-2; CDR3 DNA: TGTGCCACCAGTGGACAGGGGGCACGTAATGGCTACACCTTC; CDR3 protein: CATSGQGARNGYTF
V gene: TRBV4-2; clone size: NA; CDR3 length: 16; D gene: TRBD2; J gene: TRBJ2-1; CDR3 DNA: TGTGCCAGCAGCCGGACTAGCGGGAGTCGATACAATGAGCAGTTCTTC; CDR3 protein: CASSRTSGSRYNEQFF
V gene: TRBV7-2; clone size: NA; CDR3 length: 14; D gene: TRBD1; J gene: TRBJ2-7; CDR3 DNA: TGTGCCAGCAGCCCCGCTTTACAGGGGGCCGAGCAGTACTTC; CDR3 protein: CASSPALQGAEQYF
V gene: TRBV11-3; clone size: NA; CDR3 length: 12; D gene: TRBD1; J gene: TRBJ1-2; CDR3 DNA: TGTGCCAGCAGCTCGCAGGGGGTCGGCTACACCTTC; CDR3 protein: CASSSQGVGYTF
V gene: TRBV7-2; clone size: NA; CDR3 length: 14; D gene: TRBD2; J gene: TRBJ2-7; CDR3 DNA: TGTGCCAGCAGCCCTAGCGGGATGGGATACGAGCAGTACTTC; CDR3 protein: CASSPSGMGYEQYF
V gene: TRBV27; clone size: NA; CDR3 length: 14; D gene: NA; J gene: TRBJ2-1; CDR3 DNA: TGTGCCAGCAACAGGGTAAATGAGAACAATGAGCAGTTCTTC; CDR3 protein: CASNRVNENNEQFF
V gene: TRBV19; clone size: NA; CDR3 length: 15; D gene: TRBD2; J gene: TRBJ2-1; CDR3 DNA: TGTGCCAGTAGTTATAGCGGGAGCTCTTACAATGAGCAGTTCTTC; CDR3 protein: CASSYSGSSYNEQFF
V gene: TRBV7-2; clone size: NA; CDR3 length: 16; D gene: TRBD1; J gene: TRBJ1-2; CDR3 DNA: TGTGCCAGCAGCTCGCCCGGGACAGGGGGTCGTCTTGGCTACACCTTC; CDR3 protein: CASSSPGTGGRLGYTF
V gene: TRBV29-1; clone size: NA; CDR3 length: 13; D gene: TRBD2; J gene: TRBJ2-1; CDR3 DNA: TGCAGCGTCACTAGCGGGAGGGCTTTTGAGCAGTTCTTC; CDR3 protein: CSVTSGRAFEQFF
V gene: TRBV5-6; clone size: NA; CDR3 length: 16; D gene: TRBD1; J gene: TRBJ1-1; CDR3 DNA: TGTGCCAGCAGCCGGAAGGACAGGGATCTAAACACTGAAGCTTTCTTT; CDR3 protein: CASSRKDRDLNTEAFF
V gene: TRBV5-1; clone size: NA; CDR3 length: 15; D gene: NA; J gene: TRBJ1-5; CDR3 DNA: TGCGCCAGCAGCCCGGGGGTTGGAAACAATCAGCCCCAGCATTTT; CDR3 protein: CASSPGVGNNQPQHF
V gene: TRBV11-3; clone size: NA; CDR3 length: 17; D gene: TRBD2; J gene: TRBJ2-1; CDR3 DNA: TGTGCCAGCAGCTTAGGAAGCGGGAGAGAAATCGCGCGGGAGCAGTTCTTC; CDR3 protein: CASSLGSGREIAREQFF
V gene: TRBV18; clone size: NA; CDR3 length: 13; D gene: NA; J gene: TRBJ2-3; CDR3 DNA: TGTGCCAGCTCACCTCCACGGACAGATACGCAGTATTTT; CDR3 protein: CASSPPRTDTQYF
V gene: TRBV10-3; clone size: once; CDR3 length: 17; D gene: TRBD2; J gene: TRBJ2-7; CDR3 DNA: TGTGCCTCCCGGGGGATTGAAGCGGGAGGCCAAACCGGGGAGCAGTACTTC; CDR3 protein: CASRGIEAGGQTGEQYF
V gene: TRBV15; clone size: NA; CDR3 length: 15; D gene: NA; J gene: TRBJ2-7; CDR3 DNA: TGTGCCACCAGCAGAGGGTGGCGGGCCCCCTACGAGCAGTACTTC; CDR3 protein: CATSRGWRAPYEQYF
V gene: TRBV9; clone size: many; CDR3 length: 17; D gene: TRBD2; J gene: TRBJ2-2; CDR3 DNA: TGTGCCAGCAGCGTAAGGGATAGCGGGAGCAGGACCGGGGAGCTGTTTTTT; CDR3 protein: CASSVRDSGSRTGELFF
V gene: TRBV28; clone size: NA; CDR3 length: 15; D gene: TRBD2; J gene: TRBJ2-1; CDR3 DNA: TGTGCCAGCAGCACTACTAGCGGGAGTTATAATGAGCAGTTCTTC; CDR3 protein: CASSTTSGSYNEQFF
V gene: TRBV21-1; clone size: NA; CDR3 length: 21; D gene: NA; J gene: TRBJ1-5; CDR3 DNA: TGTGCCAGCAGCAAAGCGCAAAGGGGCCCCCCTCAGAGATATAGCAATCAGCCCCAGCATTTT; CDR3 protein: CASSKAQRGPPQRYSNQPQHF
V gene: TRBV18; clone size: NA; CDR3 length: 15; D gene: NA; J gene: TRBJ1-3; CDR3 DNA: TGTGCCAGCTCACCACAAATAGGGGATGGAAACACCATATATTTT; CDR3 protein: CASSPQIGDGNTIYF
V gene: TRBV19; clone size: NA; CDR3 length: 17; D gene: TRBD1; J gene: TRBJ1-5; CDR3 DNA: TGTGCCAGTAGTCCCGGGACAGGGGACCTTAGCAATCAGCCCCAGCATTTT; CDR3 protein: CASSPGTGDLSNQPQHF
V gene: TRBV5-5; clone size: NA; CDR3 length: 16; D gene: NA; J gene: TRBJ2-1; CDR3 DNA: TGTGCCAGCAGATATAGAGTTGGTGGCTCCTACAATGAGCAGTTCTTC; CDR3 protein: CASRYRVGGSYNEQFF
V gene: TRBV18; clone size: NA; CDR3 length: 14; D gene: TRBD1; J gene: TRBJ2-7; CDR3 DNA: TGTGCCAGCTCACCGGGACAGGGTATGGACGAGCAGTACTTC; CDR3 protein: CASSPGQGMDEQYF
V gene: TRBV7-2; clone size: NA; CDR3 length: 15; D gene: NA; J gene: TRBJ2-2; CDR3 DNA: TGTGCCAGCAGCTTAGTCCGGGTCAACACCGGGGAGCTGTTTTTT; CDR3 protein: CASSLVRVNTGELFF
V gene: TRBV5-1; clone size: NA; CDR3 length: 13; D gene: TRBD1; J gene: TRBJ2-1; CDR3 DNA: TGCGCCAGCAGAACGACAGGGGGCGATGAGCAGTTCTTC; CDR3 protein: CASRTTGGDEQFF
V gene: TRBV19; clone size: NA; CDR3 length: 15; D gene: TRBD2; J gene: TRBJ2-1; CDR3 DNA: TGTGCCAGTAGCACCGGGACTAGCGGGAGCAATGAGCAGTTCTTC; CDR3 protein: CASSTGTSGSNEQFF
V gene: TRBV10-3; clone size: NA; CDR3 length: 16; D gene: NA; J gene: TRBJ2-2; CDR3 DNA: TGTGCCATCAGTGATCCCCTTACAGGGCTCACCGGGGAGCTGTTTTTT; CDR3 protein: CAISDPLTGLTGELFF
V gene: TRBV24-1; clone size: NA; CDR3 length: 16; D gene: NA; J gene: TRBJ2-1; CDR3 DNA: TGTGCCACCAGTGGAGGACTCTTTAGCTCCTACAATGAGCAGTTCTTC; CDR3 protein: CATSGGLFSSYNEQFF
V gene: TRBV5-5; clone size: few; CDR3 length: 15; D gene: TRBD2; J gene: TRBJ2-1; CDR3 DNA: TGTGCCAGCAGCCCGACTAGCGGGAGCTACAATGAGCAGTTCTTC; CDR3 protein: CASSPTSGSYNEQFF
V gene: TRBV6-5; clone size: few; CDR3 length: 11; D gene: NA; J gene: TRBJ2-7; CDR3 DNA: TGTGCCAGCATGGCAGTCAACGAGCAGTACTTC; CDR3 protein: CASMAVNEQYF
V gene: TRBV6-5; clone size: NA; CDR3 length: 13; D gene: NA; J gene: TRBJ2-1; CDR3 DNA: TGTGCCAGCATGTCTAGCAAGAACAATGAGCAGTTCTTC; CDR3 protein: CASMSSKNNEQFF
V gene: TRBV20-1; clone size: NA; CDR3 length: 12; D gene: NA; J gene: TRBJ2-7; CDR3 DNA: TGCAGTGCTAGTTCAGGGACCTACGAGCAGTACTTC; CDR3 protein: CSASSGTYEQYF
V gene: TRBV5-1; clone size: NA; CDR3 length: 16; D gene: TRBD2; J gene: TRBJ2-2; CDR3 DNA: TGCGCCAGCAGCCAGACTAGCGGGCCGAACACCGGGGAGCTGTTTTTT; CDR3 protein: CASSQTSGPNTGELFF
V gene: TRBV24-1; clone size: NA; CDR3 length: 15; D gene: TRBD1; J gene: TRBJ2-1; CDR3 DNA: TGTGCCACCAGTGACACCGGGACAGGGGGCAATGAGCAGTTCTTC; CDR3 protein: CATSDTGTGGNEQFF
V gene: TRBV29-1; clone size: NA; CDR3 length: 14; D gene: TRBD1; J gene: TRBJ1-1; CDR3 DNA: TGCAGCGTTGGGACAGGTCGAGGCTACACTGAAGCTTTCTTT; CDR3 protein: CSVGTGRGYTEAFF
V gene: TRBV5-4; clone size: NA; CDR3 length: 17; D gene: TRBD2; J gene: TRBJ2-2; CDR3 DNA: TGTGCCAGCAGCAGGCTAGCGGGTTCTGCGAACACCGGGGAGCTGTTTTTT; CDR3 protein: CASSRLAGSANTGELFF
V gene: TRBV4-2; clone size: NA; CDR3 length: 16; D gene: TRBD2; J gene: TRBJ2-3; CDR3 DNA: TGTGCCAGCAGCCGGGGGACTAGCGGAAACACAGATACGCAGTATTTT; CDR3 protein: CASSRGTSGNTDTQYF
V gene: TRBV27; clone size: NA; CDR3 length: 11; D gene: NA; J gene: TRBJ2-5; CDR3 DNA: TGTGCCAGCAGCTCTCGGGAGACCCAGTACTTC; CDR3 protein: CASSSRETQYF
V gene: TRBV2; clone size: NA; CDR3 length: 13; D gene: TRBD1; J gene: TRBJ1-2; CDR3 DNA: TGTGCCAGCAGGGAGGACAGGGGCTATGGCTACACCTTC; CDR3 protein: CASREDRGYGYTF
V gene: TRBV6-5; clone size: NA; CDR3 length: 15; D gene: NA; J gene: TRBJ2-5; CDR3 DNA: TGTGCCAGCAGTTACCAGGCGGGATACCAAGAGACCCAGTACTTC; CDR3 protein: CASSYQAGYQETQYF
V gene: TRBV11-3; clone size: NA; CDR3 length: 18; D gene: NA; J gene: TRBJ2-1; CDR3 DNA: TGTGCCAGCAGCTTAAGGTTCGGGCTGGAGGGCCCCTACAATGAGCAGTTCTTC; CDR3 protein: CASSLRFGLEGPYNEQFF
V gene: TRBV7-9; clone size: NA; CDR3 length: 14; D gene: NA; J gene: TRBJ1-2; CDR3 DNA: TGTGCCAGCAGCTTAGTTGGCCAGGGTGGAGGCTACACCTTC; CDR3 protein: CASSLVGQGGGYTF
V gene: TRBV24-1; clone size: NA; CDR3 length: 15; D gene: NA; J gene: TRBJ1-5; CDR3 DNA: TGTGCCACCAGTGATCCAACAGATAGCAATCAGCCCCAGCATTTT; CDR3 protein: CATSDPTDSNQPQHF
V gene: TRBV6-5; clone size: NA; CDR3 length: 13; D gene: TRBD1; J gene: TRBJ1-2; CDR3 DNA: TGTGCCAGCCGGACAGGGTCGGGGGATGGCTACACCTTC; CDR3 protein: CASRTGSGDGYTF
V gene: TRBV29-1; clone size: NA; CDR3 length: 16; D gene: TRBD1; J gene: TRBJ2-5; CDR3 DNA: TGCAGCGTAGCGCCGGGACAGGGGGCTCTCCGGGAGACCCAGTACTTC; CDR3 protein: CSVAPGQGALRETQYF